This TCR beta chain emerged from a study of T cell changes during pregnancy in multiple sclerosis. Comment on this clone: One end of the junction fails to match germline, which may point to a read error.

The germline V gene encodes CDR1 SGHDN and CDR2 FVKESK. The CDR3 extends over 14 amino acids. Data came from immunoSEQ multiplex PCR; TCRdb stores just in-frame clones and leaves some out. The sample consists of 30,000 to 40,000 clones, roughly 90% of them appearing once. V and J are TRBV14 and TRBJ2-3; D is uncertain. Here the sequenced sample was CD8+ T cells from peripheral blood mononuclear cells, taken in the first trimester of pregnancy. This clonotype was sampled from a female donor with multiple sclerosis, enrolled in a pregnancy study. For the CDR3, the DNA is TGTGCCAGCAGCAAAGACCTTTTCACAGATACGCAGTATTTT. Translation: CASSKDLFTDTQYF.